The clone carrying this TCR beta chain was seen a few times. What it binds is not known. This entry comes from a study of blood T cells in healthy people across ages. This CDR3 region has 15 residues. Germline CDR1 is DFQATT and CDR2 is SNEGSKA (reference sequence). With V trimmed by 5 bases and J by 4 bases, 8 bases remained unmatched. General observations from the study: Per-million-T-cell TCR beta diversity fell roughly linearly with age.

Primers used in a second PCR of about 7 to 12 cycles were a sample-barcoded 5' primer and a J-beta primer mix. TCRdb fed the 5' RACE reads into MiXCR, producing one record per CDR3 protein. The sample includes roughly 700,000 distinct CDR3 sequences, more than 40% of them seen just once. The V gene is TRBV20-1, the J gene TRBJ2-1; TRBD2 matches 10 bases. The sample consisted of blood. The TCR sequence derives from a woman aged 60 to 75 in good health. CDR3 coding DNA: TGCAGTGCTCTCACCCTAGCGGGAGCGTACAATGAGCAGTTCTTC. This gives the protein CSALTLAGAYNEQFF.